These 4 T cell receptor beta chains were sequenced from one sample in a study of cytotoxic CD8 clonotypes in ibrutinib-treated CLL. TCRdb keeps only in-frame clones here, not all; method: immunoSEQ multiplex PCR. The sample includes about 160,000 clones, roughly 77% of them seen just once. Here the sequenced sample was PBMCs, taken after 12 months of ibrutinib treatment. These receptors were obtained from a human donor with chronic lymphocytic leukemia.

CDR3 region: CASSPDGSQPYGYTF. The DNA of the CDR3 is TGTGCCAGCTCACCTGACGGGTCCCAACCCTATGGCTACACCTTC. The chain has TRBV18 and TRBJ1-2; unclear D gene. Germline CDR1 reads KGHSH; CDR2 reads LQKENI. CDR3 length: 15 amino acids. The V end lost 3 bases, the J end lost 4 bases, and 15 bases lay between the germline ends.

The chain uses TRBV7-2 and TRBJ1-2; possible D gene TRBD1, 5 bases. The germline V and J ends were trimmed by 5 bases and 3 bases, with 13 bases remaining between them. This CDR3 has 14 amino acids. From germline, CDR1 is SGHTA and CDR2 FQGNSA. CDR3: CASSEPDRYYGYTF. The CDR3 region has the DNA TGTGCCAGCAGCGAACCCGACAGATACTATGGCTACACCTTC.

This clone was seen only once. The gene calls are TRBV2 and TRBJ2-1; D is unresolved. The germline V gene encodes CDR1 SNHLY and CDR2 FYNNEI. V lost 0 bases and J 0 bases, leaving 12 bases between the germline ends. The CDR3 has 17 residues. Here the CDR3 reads CASSEALGRLSYNEQFF. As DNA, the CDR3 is TGTGCCAGCAGTGAAGCGCTTGGTCGACTCTCCTACAATGAGCAGTTCTTC.

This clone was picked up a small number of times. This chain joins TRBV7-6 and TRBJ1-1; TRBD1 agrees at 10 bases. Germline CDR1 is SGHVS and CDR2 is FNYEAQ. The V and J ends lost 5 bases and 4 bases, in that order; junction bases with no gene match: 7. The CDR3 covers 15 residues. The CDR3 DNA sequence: TGTGCCAGCAGCCCGACAGGGGGCGGAGGCACTGAAGCTTTCTTT. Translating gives CASSPTGGGGTEAFF.